Below, 5 T cell receptor beta chains from the same sample are listed, as sequenced in a study of T cell clonality in common variable immunodeficiency. General observations from the study: Reportedly, TCR beta sequences from common variable immunodeficiency showed fewer deletions and N-nucleotide insertions.

Their target antigens are unknown. Here immunoSEQ multiplex PCR was the method, and the copy in TCRdb shows in-frame clones only, minus some. The sample includes approximately 30,000 clones, none of them occurring once. Sequenced: peripheral blood mononuclear cells. The source is a human donor with common variable immunodeficiency.

This clone was observed many times. The read gets to within 3 residues of the CDR3 end, and the germline J gene fills in the rest. The chain employs TRBV6-4 and TRBJ1-1, with 8 positions matching TRBD1. J lost 0 bases, V lost 5 bases, and 5 bases had no gene match. CDR3 size: 15 residues. From germline, CDR1 is MRHNA and CDR2 SNTAGT. The CDR3 is CASSFTGGMNTEAFF. The sequenced CDR3 bases are TGTGCCAGCAGTTTCACAGGGGGGATGAACACTGAA.

This clone has just a few counts. The sequence runs out 3 residues before the end of the CDR3; the remainder is reconstructed from the germline J gene. This chain links TRBV10-2 with TRBJ1-3; D may be TRBD1 (6 bases). From germline, CDR1 is WSHSY and CDR2 SAAADI. The CDR3 consists of 16 residues. V was trimmed by 10 bases and J by 1 base, leaving 20 bases between them. The CDR3 sequence: CATIGPGEGSGNTIYF. Incomplete CDR3 DNA: TGCGCCACTATCGGACCAGGGGAAGGTTCTGGAAACACC.

As to this clone: Sequencing ends 3 residues short of the CDR3 end; the germline J gene provides the rest. The chain is built from TRBV7-6 and TRBJ2-7, with 7 bases aligning to TRBD1. Unmatched junction bases numbered 9, after V lost 1 base and J lost 6 bases. Germline V CDR1 and CDR2: SGHVS, FNYEAQ. The CDR3 spans 15 residues. The sequenced CDR3 bases are TGTGCCAGCAGCTTAGACAGGGGTGAGGGTTCCGAG. It specifies CASSLDRGEGSE. The CDR3 in full is CASSLDRGEGSEQYF.

This clone appeared a few times. The CDR3 end lies 3 residues beyond the end of the read and is filled in from the germline J gene. The chain joins TRBV20-1 to TRBJ2-1, with 9 bases identical to TRBD2. Unmatched junction bases numbered 6, after V lost 3 bases and J lost 6 bases. There are 14 residues in the CDR3. CDR1 and CDR2 from the germline V gene are DFQATT and SNEGSKA (reference sequence). The CDR3 protein is CSASGTSPANEQFF. The part of the CDR3 DNA that was read is TGCAGTGCTAGTGGGACTAGCCCGGCCAATGAG.

This clone showed up just a few times. The read ends 3 residues early relative to the CDR3; the germline J gene fills the gap. The genes are TRBV7-2 and TRBJ1-2, with TRBD1 identical over 9 bases. Germline V gives CDR1 SGHTA, CDR2 FQGNSA. The CDR3 covers 15 residues. The J segment lost 3 bases and the V segment lost 4 bases, leaving 6 bases of the junction unmatched. CDR3 amino acids: CASSWGQGADYGYTF. The sequenced CDR3 bases are TGTGCCAGCAGCTGGGGACAGGGTGCTGACTATGGC.